The 29 T cell receptor beta chains listed next were all sequenced from one sample in a study of T-cell memory formation after mild COVID-19 (dated by TCRdb to about 2021). The library was generated by 5' RACE. Sequenced on an Illumina NovaSeq 6000. The public sequencing data were trimmed at Q25 with fastp and processed into clonotypes with MiXCR by TCRdb, which kept only in-frame beta chains. Records with the same CDR3 protein are collapsed into one entry carrying the most frequent genes and DNA. The sample profile shows about 540,000 distinct CDR3 sequences; 20% of them were found once. The ten largest account for 9.5% to 15% of the sample. Sequencing was done on a sample of PBMCs or a T cell subset sorted from them (not recorded which). The receptors here all came from an adult woman who had mild COVID-19 (a few samples of this study predate the infection). The sample titles of this study are shuffled in the database, so cell type and time point are left out; the donor was told from shared clones.

There are many counts of this clonotype. J is TRBJ2-3 and V is TRBV5-1, with TRBD2 matching over 7 bases. There are 15 residues in the CDR3. Germline V CDR1 and CDR2: SGHRS, YFSETQ. The ends lost 7 bases at V and 2 bases at J; junction bases unmatched: 10. The CDR3 coding sequence is TGCGCCAGCGGCCCGGGAGGCGGGGACACAGATACGCAGTATTTT. This sequence encodes CASGPGGGDTDTQYF.

This clonotype was recorded only once. This chain uses TRBV27 with TRBJ1-3; maybe TRBD1 (6 bases). V was pared by 6 bases and J by 0 bases, with 15 bases between. The CDR3 totals 16 residues. Germline CDR1 MNHEY, CDR2 SMNVEV (reference sequence). CDR3 residues: CASSPLDRISGNTIYF. For the CDR3, the DNA is TGTGCCAGCAGCCCCCTCGACAGGATCTCTGGAAACACCATATATTTT.

The rearrangement uses TRBV6-1 and TRBJ1-1; TRBD1 might be the D (5 bases). Germline values: CDR1 MNHNS, CDR2 SASEGT. This CDR3 has 12 residues. V lost 4 bases to trimming and J lost 11 bases, with 14 bases between them. CDR3 region: CASSGNQGWAFF. CDR3 sequence (DNA): TGTGCCAGCAGTGGAAACCAGGGTTGGGCTTTCTTT.

This clonotype was picked up a small number of times. This rearrangement joins TRBV9 to TRBJ1-1, with 12 bases that match TRBD1. The trim removed 0 bases at V and 8 bases at J, leaving 5 bases unmatched. CDR3 length: 15 residues. From germline, CDR1 is SGDLS and CDR2 YYNGEE. In nucleotides, the CDR3 is TGTGCCAGCAGCGTAGAGGGGACAGGGGGCCACGAAGCTTTCTTT. This codes for CASSVEGTGGHEAFF.

The chain employs TRBV6-6 and TRBJ1-1; D unresolved. The length of the CDR3 is 12 residues. Germline lookup yields CDR1 MNHNY and CDR2 SVGAGI (reference sequence). Trimming removed 2 bases from V and 1 base from J, with 2 bases in between. The CDR3 is CASSYANTEAFF. The CDR3 DNA reads as TGTGCCAGCAGTTACGCGAACACTGAAGCTTTCTTT.

V and J are TRBV7-9 and TRBJ1-2; 11 bases fit TRBD1. The CDR3 contains 15 residues. Germline V gene data show CDR1 as SEHNR and CDR2 as FQNEAQ (reference sequence). V was pared by 2 bases and J by 5 bases, with 4 bases of the junction left unmatched. The CDR3 loop is CASSLRDRGSYGYTF. CDR3 in DNA: TGTGCCAGCAGCTTAAGGGACAGGGGGTCTTATGGCTACACCTTC. The whole variable domain, remainder taken from reference TRBV7-9 and TRBJ1-2, is DTGVSQNPRHKITKRGQNVTFRCDPISEHNRLYWYRQTLGQGPEFLTYFQNEAQLEKSRLLSDRFSAERPKGSFSTLEIQRTEQGDSAMYLCASSLRDRGSYGYTFGSGTRLTVV.

This clonotype has just a few counts. The DNA of the CDR3 is TGTGCCAGCAGCCTCGGAGGTTTCCGGTCCTCACCCCTCCACTTT. It is translated as CASSLGGFRSSPLHF. The chain links TRBV7-2 to TRBJ1-6; no clear D gene. Germline values: CDR1 SGHTA, CDR2 FQGNSA. The CDR3 loop spans 15 amino acids. V lost 5 bases and J lost 10, with 18 bases in between.

This clonotype was seen a few times. The chain has TRBV4-3 and TRBJ2-7; 8 bases are a match to TRBD2. There are 17 residues in the CDR3. V lost 3 bases to trimming and J lost 6 bases; unmatched junction nucleotides: 16. Germline assignment: CDR1 LGHNA and CDR2 YSLEER. CDR3 loop: CASSHGHDSGKLGEQYF. As DNA, the CDR3 is TGCGCCAGCAGCCATGGCCATGATAGCGGGAAACTAGGCGAGCAGTACTTC.

The chain employs TRBV12-3 or TRBV12-4 and TRBJ2-5; TRBD2 might be the D (5 bases). The CDR3 covers 15 residues. V was pared by 6 bases and J by 2 bases, with 16 bases between. The CDR3 reads CASSSHGGGQETQYF. The DNA of the CDR3 is TGTGCCAGCAGCTCCCACGGCGGAGGTCAAGAGACCCAGTACTTC.

This clonotype has just a few counts. This chain links TRBV6-5 with TRBJ1-2; TRBD1 might be the D (5 bases). V was pared by 0 bases and J by 3 bases, with 11 bases between. This CDR3 region has 15 residues. Germline V gene lookup returns CDR1 MNHEY and CDR2 SVGAGI. CDR3 sequence reads: CASSYSAGHDYGYTF. CDR3 coding DNA: TGTGCCAGCAGTTACTCCGCAGGACACGACTATGGCTACACCTTC.

In the case of this clonotype: The germline gene is not matched at one end of the junction; a read error may be the cause. The V and J genes are TRBV20-1 and TRBJ2-2; no clear D. Germline V gives CDR1 DFQATT, CDR2 SNEGSKA (reference sequence). This CDR3 region has 13 residues. The CDR3 sequence is CSARDQIAGELFF. The CDR3 DNA sequence: TGCAGTGCTAGAGATCAGATAGCCGGTGAGCTGTTTTTT.

This clonotype was observed at least ten times. The chain combines TRBV27 with TRBJ1-3; 7 positions agree with TRBD1. The V and J ends lost 2 bases and 0 bases, in that order; junction bases with no gene match: 10. Germline CDR1 and CDR2: MNHEY and SMNVEV (reference sequence). The CDR3 has 18 residues. CDR3 sequence (DNA): TGTGCCAGCAGTTTAGTGGGGACAGCCGCATTCTCTGGAAACACCATATATTTT. Translation gives CASSLVGTAAFSGNTIYF.

This clonotype showed up just a few times. The J gene is TRBJ2-2, the V gene TRBV5-1; D may be TRBD2 (7 bases). Germline values: CDR1 SGHRS, CDR2 YFSETQ. Trimming shortened V by 0 bases and J by 4 bases, and 10 bases separated the two germline ends. This CDR3 has 15 residues. CDR3 amino acids: CASSLEGGVTGELFF. The CDR3 DNA is TGCGCCAGCAGCTTGGAAGGGGGGGTCACCGGGGAGCTGTTTTTT.

This clonotype was found a few times. The chain couples TRBV3-1 to TRBJ1-2; D not resolved. V lost 3 bases and J lost 2, with 7 bases in between. This CDR3 contains 13 residues. CDR1 and CDR2 (germline): LGHDT, YNNKEL (reference sequence). CDR3 region: CASSQVLNYGYTF. The CDR3 nucleotides are TGTGCCAGCAGCCAGGTCCTGAACTATGGCTACACCTTC.

The genes are TRBV12-5 and TRBJ2-1, with 14 bases aligning to TRBD2. CDR1 is LGHNT and CDR2 is FRNRAP in the germline V gene. The CDR3 has 16 residues. V lost 1 base and J lost 7; bases outside the gene matches: 3. The CDR3 region is CASGLGGLAGENEQFF. Here the CDR3 DNA reads TGTGCTAGTGGTTTGGGGGGACTAGCGGGAGAAAATGAGCAGTTCTTC.

This clonotype was seen a handful of times. The V gene is TRBV20-1, the J gene TRBJ2-3; either TRBD1 or TRBD2 may supply D (5 bases each). CDR3 length: 14 residues. Germline V gene lookup returns CDR1 DFQATT and CDR2 SNEGSKA (reference sequence). Trimming stripped 4 bases from V and 0 bases from J, with 11 bases between. CDR3 DNA: TGCAGTGCTAAACGGGGACCCAGCACAGATACGCAGTATTTT. Translating it yields CSAKRGPSTDTQYF.

In this sample, this clonotype turned up many times. The V and J genes are TRBV2 and TRBJ2-5; D ambiguous. Germline assignment: CDR1 SNHLY and CDR2 FYNNEI. V was cut by 5 bases and J by 4 bases, with 17 bases left in between. This CDR3 has 15 amino acids. The CDR3 DNA follows: TGTGCCAGCAGTCTGAACCCACAGCCCCCAGAGACCCAGTACTTC. It is translated as CASSLNPQPPETQYF. Variable domain in full (rest from reference TRBV2 and TRBJ2-5): EPEVTQTPSHQVTQMGQEVILRCVPISNHLYFYWYRQILGQKVEFLVSFYNNEISEKSEIFDDQFSVERPDGSNFTLKIRSTKLEDSAMYFCASSLNPQPPETQYFGPGTRLLVL.

In its sample, this clonotype was seen a few times. The chain has TRBV5-1 and TRBJ1-2; D gene ambiguous. V lost 0 bases and J 0 bases, leaving 18 bases between the germline ends. The CDR3 length is 18 residues. Germline CDR1 reads SGHRS; CDR2 reads YFSETQ. The CDR3 reads CASSLGDPRSEANYGYTF. CDR3 in DNA: TGCGCCAGCAGCTTGGGAGACCCAAGAAGCGAGGCTAACTATGGCTACACCTTC.

The genes are TRBV12-3 or TRBV12-4 and TRBJ2-7; possible D gene TRBD1, 5 bases. Trimming left V 6 bases short and J 5 bases short, with 20 bases between. The CDR3 totals 15 residues. Here the CDR3 reads CASSFSLRQGDEQYF. As DNA, the CDR3 is TGTGCCAGCAGCTTCTCCCTTAGGCAGGGTGACGAGCAGTACTTC.

CDR3 residues: CASSAADSSTSQETQYF. DNA for the CDR3: TGTGCCAGCAGCGCAGCTGACAGCTCCACTTCCCAAGAGACCCAGTACTTC. This sequence joins TRBV5-6 and TRBJ2-5; a weak D match, TRBD1 (5 bases). Germline lookup yields CDR1 SGHDT and CDR2 YYEEEE. V was cut by 4 bases and J by 1 base, with 20 bases left in between. The CDR3 spans 17 residues.

This clonotype came up many times. The rearrangement uses TRBV5-6 and TRBJ1-5, with D possibly TRBD1 on 5 matching bases. The germline V and J ends were trimmed by 0 bases and 7 bases, with 8 bases remaining between them. Per the germline V gene, CDR1 is SGHDT and CDR2 is YYEEEE. This CDR3 is built from 13 residues. This chain's CDR3 is CASSLGQGQPQHF. The CDR3 DNA reads as TGTGCCAGCAGCTTGGGTCAGGGACAGCCCCAGCATTTT. The full variable domain, its missing parts supplied by reference TRBV5-6 and TRBJ1-5, is DAGVTQSPTHLIKTRGQQVTLRCSPKSGHDTVSWYQQALGQGPQFIFQYYEEEERQRGNFPDRFSGHQFPNYSSELNVNALLLGDSALYLCASSLGQGQPQHFGDGTRLSIL.

CDR3 protein: CASSMGENNNEQFF. The DNA of the CDR3 is TGTGCCAGCAGCATGGGGGAGAATAACAATGAGCAGTTCTTC. V and J are TRBV12-3 or TRBV12-4 and TRBJ2-1; perhaps D is TRBD1 or TRBD2 (5 bases each). The CDR3 is 14 residues long. Trimming removed 6 bases at V and 5 bases at J, with 14 bases between.

This clonotype occurred a few times. The chain joins TRBV7-3 to TRBJ1-3; D not certain. CDR1 is SGHTA, CDR2 FQGTGA, per germline. V lost 1 base and J 4 bases, leaving 8 bases between the germline ends. The CDR3 has 14 residues. The CDR3 reads CASSLRGRGNTIYF. In DNA form, the CDR3 reads TGTGCCAGCAGCTTAAGGGGTCGAGGAAACACCATATATTTT.

This clonotype was detected only a few times. The V call is TRBV29-1, the J call TRBJ1-1, with D possibly being TRBD1 (5 bases). The germline gives CDR1 SQVTM, CDR2 ANQGSEA. V lost 1 base and J 5 bases, leaving 8 bases between the germline ends. CDR3 size: 12 residues. The CDR3 loop is CSVEGGRTEAFF. In nucleotides, the CDR3 is TGCAGCGTTGAAGGGGGCAGGACTGAAGCTTTCTTT.

This clonotype occurred a few times. The chain carries TRBV20-1 and TRBJ2-1, with D possibly being TRBD2 (6 bases). Germline V gene lookup returns CDR1 DFQATT and CDR2 SNEGSKA (reference sequence). V was trimmed by 6 bases and J by 6 bases, leaving 9 bases between them. This CDR3 is built from 11 residues. The CDR3 is CSAAGLNEQFF. The DNA of the CDR3 is TGCAGTGCCGCGGGACTCAATGAGCAGTTCTTC.

This clonotype came up a few times. This chain uses TRBV4-3 with TRBJ1-2; D is undetermined. The germline V and J ends were trimmed by 1 base and 4 bases, with 10 bases remaining between them. CDR1 is LGHNA and CDR2 is YSLEER in the germline V gene. CDR3 length: 14 residues. The CDR3, as DNA: TGCGCCAGCAGCCAAGGCGGCGTGTCCTATGGCTACACCTTC. Translated: CASSQGGVSYGYTF.

The chain couples TRBV18 to TRBJ1-1; perhaps TRBD1 as D (5 bases). Trimming left V 2 bases short and J 8 bases short, with 12 bases between. Germline CDR1 is KGHSH and CDR2 is LQKENI. The CDR3 totals 13 residues. This CDR3 reads CASSPGTGAEAFF. The CDR3 DNA is TGTGCCAGCTCACCAGGGACTGGGGCGGAAGCTTTCTTT.

This clonotype was counted a few times. V gene TRBV9 combines with J gene TRBJ2-5; weak D call: TRBD2 (5 bases). The germline V gene has CDR1 SGDLS and CDR2 YYNGEE. The CDR3 contains 17 residues. V gave up 3 bases and J gave up 5 bases, with 23 bases separating them. The DNA for the CDR3 is TGTGCCAGCAGCGCTTCTGAAGTACCACTAGTTGCGGAGACCCAGTACTTC. This sequence encodes CASSASEVPLVAETQYF.

The table lists this clonotype with a few counts. This chain connects TRBV5-1 to TRBJ2-6; D unresolved. Germline assignment: CDR1 SGHRS and CDR2 YFSETQ. Trimming removed 4 bases at V and 0 bases at J, with 8 bases between. The CDR3 runs to 15 residues. The CDR3 loop reads CASSQVFSGANVLTF. CDR3 coding DNA: TGCGCCAGCAGCCAAGTATTCTCTGGGGCCAACGTCCTGACTTTC.